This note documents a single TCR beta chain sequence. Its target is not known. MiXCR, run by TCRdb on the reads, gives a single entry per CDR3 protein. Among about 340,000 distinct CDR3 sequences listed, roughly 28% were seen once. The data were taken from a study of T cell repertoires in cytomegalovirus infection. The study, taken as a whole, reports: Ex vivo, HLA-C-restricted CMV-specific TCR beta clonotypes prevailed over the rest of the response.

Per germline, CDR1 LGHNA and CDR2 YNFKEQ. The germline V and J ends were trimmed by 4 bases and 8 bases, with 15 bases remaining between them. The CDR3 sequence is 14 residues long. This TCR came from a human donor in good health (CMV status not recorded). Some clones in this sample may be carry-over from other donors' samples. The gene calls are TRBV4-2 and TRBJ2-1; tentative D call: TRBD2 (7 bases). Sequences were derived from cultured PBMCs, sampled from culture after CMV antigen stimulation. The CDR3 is CASSPKGGGDEQFF. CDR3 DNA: TGTGCCAGCAGCCCGAAAGGGGGGGGGGATGAGCAGTTCTTC.